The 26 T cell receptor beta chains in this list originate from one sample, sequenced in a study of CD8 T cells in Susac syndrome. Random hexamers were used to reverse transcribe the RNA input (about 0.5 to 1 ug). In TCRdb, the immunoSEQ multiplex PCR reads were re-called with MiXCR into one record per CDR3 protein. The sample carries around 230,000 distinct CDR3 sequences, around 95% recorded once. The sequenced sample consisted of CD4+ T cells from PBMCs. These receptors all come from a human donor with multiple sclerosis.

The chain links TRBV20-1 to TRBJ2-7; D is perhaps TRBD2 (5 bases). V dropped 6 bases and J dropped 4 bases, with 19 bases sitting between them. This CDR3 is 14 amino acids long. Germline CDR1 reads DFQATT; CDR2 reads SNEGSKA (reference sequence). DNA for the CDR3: TGCAGTGCCACGGGTCTAGCCGCTGGGTACGAGCAGTACTTC. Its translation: CSATGLAAGYEQYF.

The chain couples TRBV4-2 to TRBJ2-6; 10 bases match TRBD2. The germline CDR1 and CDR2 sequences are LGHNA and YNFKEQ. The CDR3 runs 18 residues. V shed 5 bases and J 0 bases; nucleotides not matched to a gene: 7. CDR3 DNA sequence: TGTGCCAGCAGCAAAGGGACTAGCGACTACTCTGGGGCCAACGTCCTGACTTTC. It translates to CASSKGTSDYSGANVLTF.

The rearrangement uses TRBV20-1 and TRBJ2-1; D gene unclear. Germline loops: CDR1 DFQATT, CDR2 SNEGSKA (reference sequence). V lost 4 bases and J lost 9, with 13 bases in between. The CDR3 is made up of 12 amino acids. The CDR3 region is CSATASGGEQFF. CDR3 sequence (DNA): TGCAGTGCTACCGCATCCGGCGGTGAGCAGTTCTTC.

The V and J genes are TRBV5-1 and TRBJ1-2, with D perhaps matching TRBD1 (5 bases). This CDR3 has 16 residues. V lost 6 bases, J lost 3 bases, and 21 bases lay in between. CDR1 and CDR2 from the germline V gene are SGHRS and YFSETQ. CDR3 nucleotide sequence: TGCGCCAGCACCGCATCGGCGGGGGGGATCGACTATGGCTACACCTTC. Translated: CASTASAGGIDYGYTF. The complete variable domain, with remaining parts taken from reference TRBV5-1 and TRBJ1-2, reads KAGVTQTPRYLIKTRGQQVTLSCSPISGHRSVSWYQQTPGQGLQFLFEYFSETQRNKGNFPGRFSGRQFSNSRSEMNVSTLELGDSALYLCASTASAGGIDYGYTFGSGTRLTVV.

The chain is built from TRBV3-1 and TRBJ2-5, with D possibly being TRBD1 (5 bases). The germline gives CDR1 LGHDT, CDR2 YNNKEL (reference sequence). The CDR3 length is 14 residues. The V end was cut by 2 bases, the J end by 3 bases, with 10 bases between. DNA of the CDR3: TGTGCCAGCAGCCAATCACCCAGGGAAGAGACCCAGTACTTC. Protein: CASSQSPREETQYF.

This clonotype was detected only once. CDR3 in DNA: TGCAGTGCTAGAGCCGGGGCCAACACTGAAGCTTTCTTT. This codes for CSARAGANTEAFF. The chain combines TRBV20-1 with TRBJ1-1; TRBD1 might be the D (5 bases). CDR1 is DFQATT, CDR2 SNEGSKA, per germline (reference sequence). The length of the CDR3 is 13 residues. Trimming shortened V by 1 base and J by 2 bases, and 8 bases separated the two germline ends.

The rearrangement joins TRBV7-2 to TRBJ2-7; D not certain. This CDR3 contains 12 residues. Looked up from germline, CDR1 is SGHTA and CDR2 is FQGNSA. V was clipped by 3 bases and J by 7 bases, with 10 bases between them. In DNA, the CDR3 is TGTGCCAGCAGCTTCGGACCCGTGGAGCAGTACTTC. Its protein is CASSFGPVEQYF.

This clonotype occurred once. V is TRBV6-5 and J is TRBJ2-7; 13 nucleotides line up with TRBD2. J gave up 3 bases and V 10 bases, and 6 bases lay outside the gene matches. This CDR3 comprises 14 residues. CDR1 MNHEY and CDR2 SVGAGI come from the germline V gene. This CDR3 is CATRLAGGVYEQYF. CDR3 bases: TGTGCCACCAGACTAGCGGGGGGAGTCTACGAGCAGTACTTC.

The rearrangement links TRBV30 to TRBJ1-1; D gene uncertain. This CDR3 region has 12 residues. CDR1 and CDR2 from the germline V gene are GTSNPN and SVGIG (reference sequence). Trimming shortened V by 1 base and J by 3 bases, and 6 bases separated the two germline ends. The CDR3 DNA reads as TGTGCCTGGAGTGATGGCTACACTGAAGCTTTCTTT. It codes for CAWSDGYTEAFF.

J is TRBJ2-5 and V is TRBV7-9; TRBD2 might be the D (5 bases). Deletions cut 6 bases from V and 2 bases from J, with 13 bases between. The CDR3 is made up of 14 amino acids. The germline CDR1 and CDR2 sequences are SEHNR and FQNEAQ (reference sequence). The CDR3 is CASRPGGNQETQYF. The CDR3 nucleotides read TGTGCCAGCAGACCAGGAGGAAATCAAGAGACCCAGTACTTC.

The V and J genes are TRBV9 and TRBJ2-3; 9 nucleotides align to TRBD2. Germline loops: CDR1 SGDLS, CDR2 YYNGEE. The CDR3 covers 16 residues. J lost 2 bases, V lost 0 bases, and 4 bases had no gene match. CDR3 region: CASSVGAGGYTDTQYF. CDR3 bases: TGTGCCAGCAGCGTAGGAGCGGGAGGCTACACAGATACGCAGTATTTT. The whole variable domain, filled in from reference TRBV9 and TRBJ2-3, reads DSGVTQTPKHLITATGQRVTLRCSPRSGDLSVYWYQQSLDQGLQFLIQYYNGEERAKGNILERFSAQQFPDLHSELNLSSLELGDSALYFCASSVGAGGYTDTQYFGPGTRLTVL.

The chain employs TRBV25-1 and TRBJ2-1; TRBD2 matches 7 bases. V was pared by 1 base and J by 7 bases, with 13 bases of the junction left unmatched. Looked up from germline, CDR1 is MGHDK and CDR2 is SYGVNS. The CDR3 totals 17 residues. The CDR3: CASSEWAKVGGRNEQFF. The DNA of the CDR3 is TGTGCCAGCAGTGAATGGGCCAAAGTGGGAGGGAGGAATGAGCAGTTCTTC.

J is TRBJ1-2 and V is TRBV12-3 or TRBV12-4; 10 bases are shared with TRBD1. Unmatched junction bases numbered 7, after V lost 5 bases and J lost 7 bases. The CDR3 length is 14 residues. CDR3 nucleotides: TGTGCCAGCAGTACCAGACAGGGGGCCGGTGGCTACACCTTC. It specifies CASSTRQGAGGYTF.

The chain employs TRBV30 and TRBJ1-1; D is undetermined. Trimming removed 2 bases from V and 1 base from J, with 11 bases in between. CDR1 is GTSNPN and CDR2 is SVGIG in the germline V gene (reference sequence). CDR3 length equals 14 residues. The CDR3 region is CAWSPKTPNTEAFF. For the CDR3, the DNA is TGTGCCTGGAGTCCTAAGACACCGAACACTGAAGCTTTCTTT.

Here the CDR3 reads CAWTHRGNYGYTF. CDR3 bases: TGTGCCTGGACCCATCGGGGGAACTATGGCTACACCTTC. J is TRBJ1-2 and V is TRBV30; maybe TRBD1 (5 bases). This CDR3 spans 13 amino acids. V lost 4 bases, J lost 2 bases, and 11 bases lay in between. In germline, CDR1 is GTSNPN, CDR2 SVGIG (reference sequence).

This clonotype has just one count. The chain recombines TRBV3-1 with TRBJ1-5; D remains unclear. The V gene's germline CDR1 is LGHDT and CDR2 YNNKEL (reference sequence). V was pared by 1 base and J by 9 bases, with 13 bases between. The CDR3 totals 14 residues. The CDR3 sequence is CASSQGSVGRPQHF. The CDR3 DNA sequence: TGTGCCAGCAGCCAAGGGAGTGTGGGTCGGCCCCAGCATTTT.

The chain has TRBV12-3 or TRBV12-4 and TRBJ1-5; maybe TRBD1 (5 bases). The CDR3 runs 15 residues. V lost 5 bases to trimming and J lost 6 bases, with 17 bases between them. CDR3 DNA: TGTGCCAGCAGTCTGGGGGATGCGGGGAGTCAGCCCCAGCATTTT. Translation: CASSLGDAGSQPQHF.

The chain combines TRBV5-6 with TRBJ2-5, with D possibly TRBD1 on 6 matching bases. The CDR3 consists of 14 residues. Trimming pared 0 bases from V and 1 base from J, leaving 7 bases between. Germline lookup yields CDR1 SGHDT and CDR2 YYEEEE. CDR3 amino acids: CASSLGTAQETQYF. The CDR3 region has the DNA TGTGCCAGCAGCTTGGGGACAGCCCAAGAGACCCAGTACTTC.

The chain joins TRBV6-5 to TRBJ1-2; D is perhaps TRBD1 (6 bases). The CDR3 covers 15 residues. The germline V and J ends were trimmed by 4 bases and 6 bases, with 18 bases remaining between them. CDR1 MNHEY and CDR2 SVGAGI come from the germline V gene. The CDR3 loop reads CASSSNPRRGNGYTF. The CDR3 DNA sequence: TGTGCCAGCAGTTCTAACCCGCGAAGGGGGAATGGCTACACCTTC.

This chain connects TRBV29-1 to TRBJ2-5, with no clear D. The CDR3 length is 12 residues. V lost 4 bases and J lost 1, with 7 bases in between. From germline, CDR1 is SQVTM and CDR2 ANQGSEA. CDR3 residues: CSVATTQETQYF. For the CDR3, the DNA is TGCAGCGTTGCCACGACCCAAGAGACCCAGTACTTC.

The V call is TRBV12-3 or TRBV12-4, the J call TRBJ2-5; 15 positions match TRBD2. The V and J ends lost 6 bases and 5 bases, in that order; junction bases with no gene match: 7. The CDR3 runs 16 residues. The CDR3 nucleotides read TGTGCCAGCAGCCGCGGACTAGCGGGAGGGCCGGAGACCCAGTACTTC. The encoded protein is CASSRGLAGGPETQYF.

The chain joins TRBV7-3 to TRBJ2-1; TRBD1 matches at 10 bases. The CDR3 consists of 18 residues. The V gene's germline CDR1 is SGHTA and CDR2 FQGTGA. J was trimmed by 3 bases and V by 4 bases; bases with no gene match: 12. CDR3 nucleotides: TGTGCCAGCAGCTCCATGGGACAGGGGACGTTCGTCTACAATGAGCAGTTCTTC. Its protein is CASSSMGQGTFVYNEQFF. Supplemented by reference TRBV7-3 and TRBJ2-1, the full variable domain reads GAGVSQTPSNKVTEKGKYVELRCDPISGHTALYWYRQSLGQGPEFLIYFQGTGAADDSGLPNDRFFAVRPEGSVSTLKIQRTERGDSAVYLCASSSMGQGTFVYNEQFFGPGTRLTVL.

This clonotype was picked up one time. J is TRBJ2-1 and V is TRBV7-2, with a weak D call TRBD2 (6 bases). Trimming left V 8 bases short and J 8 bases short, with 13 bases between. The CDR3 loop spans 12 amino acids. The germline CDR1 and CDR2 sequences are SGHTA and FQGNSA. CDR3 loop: CASRAGYHEQFF. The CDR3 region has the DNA TGTGCCAGCCGGGCGGGATATCATGAGCAGTTCTTC.

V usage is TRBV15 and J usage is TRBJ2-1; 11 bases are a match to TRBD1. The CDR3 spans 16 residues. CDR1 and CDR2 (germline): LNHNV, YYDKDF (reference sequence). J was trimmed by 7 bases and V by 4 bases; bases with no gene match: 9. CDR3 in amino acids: CATSILPGTGGNEQFF. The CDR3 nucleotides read TGTGCCACCAGCATTCTTCCCGGGACAGGGGGGAATGAGCAGTTCTTC. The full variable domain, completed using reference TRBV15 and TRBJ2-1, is DAMVIQNPRYQVTQFGKPVTLSCSQTLNHNVMYWYQQKSSQAPKLLFHYYDKDFNNEADTPDNFQSRRPNTSFCFLDIRSPGLGDTAMYLCATSILPGTGGNEQFFGPGTRLTVL.

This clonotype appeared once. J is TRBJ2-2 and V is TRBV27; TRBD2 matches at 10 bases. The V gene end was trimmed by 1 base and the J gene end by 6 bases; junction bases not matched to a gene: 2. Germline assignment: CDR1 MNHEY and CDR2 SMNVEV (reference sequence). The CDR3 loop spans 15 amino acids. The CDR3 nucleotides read TGTGCCAGCAGTTTATTAGCGGGAGGATCCGGGGAGCTGTTTTTT. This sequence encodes CASSLLAGGSGELFF.

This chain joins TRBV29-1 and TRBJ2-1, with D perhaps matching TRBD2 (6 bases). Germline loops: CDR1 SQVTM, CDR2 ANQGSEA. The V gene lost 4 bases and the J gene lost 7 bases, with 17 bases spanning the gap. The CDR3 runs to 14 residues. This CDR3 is CSVGSGLIGNEQFF. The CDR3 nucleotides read TGCAGCGTTGGGAGCGGGTTAATTGGGAATGAGCAGTTCTTC.